The 21 T cell receptor beta chains listed next were all sequenced from one sample in a study of graft-versus-host responses after intestinal transplantation. Antigens for these TCRs are unknown. TCRdb's table, derived via immunoSEQ multiplex PCR, lists solely in-frame clones and lacks some. The data contain 20,000 to 25,000 clones, approximately 82% of them singletons. The sequencing used unstimulated CD8+ T cells sorted from spleen or lymph node cells, collected before transplant. These receptors were collected from a human donor who was the organ donor for an intestinal transplant.

The chain carries TRBV13 and TRBJ1-1; weak D call: TRBD1 (5 bases). Trimming pared 3 bases from V and 1 base from J, leaving 15 bases between. CDR1 and CDR2 (germline): PRHDT, FYEKMQ (reference sequence). The CDR3 has 16 amino acids. CDR3 DNA: TGTGCCAGCAGCTTTAGCTCCACCGGACAGAACACTGAAGCTTTCTTT. Its protein is CASSFSSTGQNTEAFF. The full variable domain, with the rest looked up from reference TRBV13 and TRBJ1-1, is AAGVIQSPRHLIKEKRETATLKCYPIPRHDTVYWYQQGPGQDPQFLISFYEKMQSDKGSIPDRFSAQQFSDYHSELNMSSLELGDSALYFCASSFSSTGQNTEAFFGQGTRLTVV.

The chain is built from TRBV5-1 and TRBJ2-3; D uncertain. V was pared by 4 bases and J by 4 bases, with 13 bases between. The V gene's germline CDR1 is SGHRS and CDR2 YFSETQ. The CDR3 is made up of 14 amino acids. The CDR3 loop is CASSPRASSDTQYF. In DNA form, the CDR3 reads TGCGCCAGCAGCCCTCGCGCTAGTTCAGATACGCAGTATTTT. Looking up the rest from reference TRBV5-1 and TRBJ2-3 gives the full variable domain: KAGVTQTPRYLIKTRGQQVTLSCSPISGHRSVSWYQQTPGQGLQFLFEYFSETQRNKGNFPGRFSGRQFSNSRSEMNVSTLELGDSALYLCASSPRASSDTQYFGPGTRLTVL.

This clone was detected only a few times. The chain links TRBV5-4 to TRBJ2-7; 9 bases agree with TRBD2. The CDR3 loop spans 15 amino acids. CDR1 is SGHNT, CDR2 YYREEE, per germline (reference sequence). With V trimmed by 0 bases and J by 5 bases, 6 bases remained unmatched. CDR3: CASSLEPSGDNEQYF. CDR3 sequence (DNA): TGTGCCAGCAGCTTGGAGCCTAGCGGGGACAACGAGCAGTACTTC.

The chain combines TRBV7-8 with TRBJ2-3; no reliable D call. In germline, CDR1 is SGHVS, CDR2 FQNEAQ. The CDR3 runs 14 residues. V was clipped by 4 bases and J by 2 bases, with 10 bases between them. The CDR3 DNA is TGTGCCAGCAGCTCACCACCGCCCACAGATACGCAGTATTTT. Translation gives CASSSPPPTDTQYF. Filled out from reference TRBV7-8 and TRBJ2-3, the complete variable domain reads GAGVSQSPRYKVAKRGQDVALRCDPISGHVSLFWYQQALGQGPEFLTYFQNEAQLDKSGLPSDRFFAERPEGSVSTLKIQRTQQEDSAVYLCASSSPPPTDTQYFGPGTRLTVL.

Comment on this clone: Different DNA sequences within this sample yield the same CDR3. CDR3 sequence (DNA): TGTGCCAGCTCACCAGTCATCGAGCGGGGGGCCCCAGATACGCAGTATTTT. Its translation: CASSPVIERGAPDTQYF. This sequence joins TRBV18 and TRBJ2-3; 9 bases align to TRBD2. Germline V gene sequence: CDR1 KGHSH, CDR2 LQKENI. With 2 bases clipped from V and 4 bases from J, the junction kept 10 bases outside the gene matches. The CDR3 length is 17 residues.

V gene TRBV7-6 combines with J gene TRBJ1-6; perhaps TRBD1 as D (5 bases). This CDR3 has 15 residues. V lost 4 bases and J 5 bases, leaving 12 bases between the germline ends. Looked up from germline, CDR1 is SGHVS and CDR2 is FNYEAQ. CDR3 region: CASSSEGGDNSPLHF. The CDR3 DNA sequence: TGTGCCAGCAGCTCCGAAGGAGGGGATAATTCACCCCTCCACTTT.

The chain combines TRBV23-1 with TRBJ1-1, with no clear D. TRBV23-1 counts as an open reading frame of uncertain function. CDR3 length equals 14 residues. The V end was cut by 0 bases, the J end by 4 bases, with 9 bases between. This chain's CDR3 is CASSQSNLLTEAFF. CDR3 coding DNA: TGCGCCAGCAGTCAATCTAACCTACTCACTGAAGCTTTCTTT.

The chain couples TRBV27 to TRBJ1-1, with TRBD1 as a possible D gene (5 bases). Trimming took 6 bases from V and 2 from J, leaving 28 bases between them. The CDR3 consists of 19 residues. Per germline, CDR1 MNHEY and CDR2 SMNVEV (reference sequence). For the CDR3, the DNA is TGTGCCAGCAGGATGGGGTGGCAGGGAACCTCTTCATTTAACACTGAAGCTTTCTTT. Amino acid sequence: CASRMGWQGTSSFNTEAFF.

The rearrangement joins TRBV5-6 to TRBJ1-2, with a tentative D call TRBD1 (6 bases). Trimming took off 2 bases at V and 5 bases at J, with 10 bases between the two ends. The CDR3 consists of 13 residues. From germline, CDR1 is SGHDT and CDR2 YYEEEE. CDR3 in DNA: TGTGCCAGCAGCTTCGGACAGTTATATGGCTACACCTTC. It codes for CASSFGQLYGYTF.

This chain joins TRBV7-9 and TRBJ1-1; D ambiguous. Trimming stripped 5 bases from V and 2 bases from J, with 6 bases between. Germline V gene lookup returns CDR1 SEHNR and CDR2 FQNEAQ (reference sequence). The CDR3 has 12 amino acids. As DNA, the CDR3 is TGTGCCAGCAGCCCGGTAAACACTGAAGCTTTCTTT. Protein sequence: CASSPVNTEAFF.

The CDR3, as DNA: TGTGCCAGCAGCTTAGAAGGGGTCGGGAGGGCCAGCAATGAGCAGTTCTTC. Amino acids: CASSLEGVGRASNEQFF. The chain has TRBV11-2 and TRBJ2-1; 8 bases fit TRBD2. The CDR3 sequence is 17 residues long. After removal of 0 bases from V and 6 bases from J, the junction contained 10 bases not matched to a gene. The germline V gene has CDR1 SGHAT and CDR2 FQNNGV.

V is TRBV4-1 and J is TRBJ1-5; D remains ambiguous. The germline gives CDR1 MGHRA, CDR2 YSYEKL. V was shortened by 0 bases and J by 5 bases, with 17 bases between the two germline ends. This CDR3 region has 17 residues. CDR3 nucleotides: TGCGCCAGCAGCCAAGATTCGGGAAAGGTAATAGATCAGCCCCAGCATTTT. It encodes CASSQDSGKVIDQPQHF.

The rearrangement joins TRBV2 to TRBJ2-7, with a weak D call TRBD1 (6 bases). In germline, CDR1 is SNHLY, CDR2 FYNNEI. Trimming shortened V by 9 bases and J by 3 bases, and 15 bases separated the two germline ends. The CDR3 sequence is 13 residues long. The CDR3 spells CARKQGCLYEQYF. The CDR3 DNA is TGTGCCAGGAAACAGGGATGTCTCTACGAGCAGTACTTC.

The chain joins TRBV11-2 to TRBJ1-1; TRBD1 might be the D (5 bases). The germline CDR1 and CDR2 sequences are SGHAT and FQNNGV. The CDR3 runs to 15 residues. V gave up 4 bases and J gave up 4 bases, with 16 bases separating them. The CDR3 DNA reads as TGTGCCAGCAGCTCAGATCAGGGAAGAGGCACTGAAGCTTTCTTT. It yields the protein CASSSDQGRGTEAFF.

Only one count was recorded for this clone. This chain connects TRBV4-1 to TRBJ2-4; no firm D call. V was clipped by 7 bases and J by 3 bases, with 13 bases between them. The germline CDR1 and CDR2 sequences are MGHRA and YSYEKL. The CDR3 consists of 14 residues. The CDR3: CASTLTISKNIQYF. The CDR3 bases are TGCGCCAGCACCTTGACAATAAGCAAAAACATTCAGTACTTC.

DNA for the CDR3: TGCAGCGCCCTCTCGGGGGAAGGCTATGGCTACACCTTC. Translating it yields CSALSGEGYGYTF. This sequence joins TRBV29-1 and TRBJ1-2; D perhaps matches TRBD1 (5 bases). This CDR3 comprises 13 residues. V was shortened by 7 bases and J by 4 bases, with 16 bases between the two germline ends. Germline loops: CDR1 SQVTM, CDR2 ANQGSEA.

The genes are TRBV27 and TRBJ2-5; no clear D gene. Germline V lookup: CDR1 MNHEY, CDR2 SMNVEV (reference sequence). This CDR3 comprises 15 residues. The V and J ends lost 5 bases and 1 base respectively, with 14 bases between them. CDR3 residues: CASSPNRGPQETQYF. DNA of the CDR3: TGTGCCAGCAGTCCGAACCGTGGACCCCAAGAGACCCAGTACTTC.

The CDR3 loop reads CAWSVDSSYEQYF. For the CDR3, the DNA is TGTGCCTGGAGTGTAGACTCCTCCTACGAGCAGTACTTC. The chain links TRBV30 to TRBJ2-7; D gene uncertain. With 0 bases removed from V and 0 bases from J, the gap between germline ends came to 6 bases. The CDR3 extends over 13 amino acids. CDR1 and CDR2 from the germline V gene are GTSNPN and SVGIG (reference sequence).

The rearrangement joins TRBV10-3 to TRBJ1-1; no definite D call. The CDR3 runs to 15 residues. Germline V gives CDR1 ENHRY, CDR2 SYGVKD. With 2 bases removed from V and 1 base from J, the gap between germline ends came to 11 bases. CDR3 sequence: CAISEIGRANTEAFF. The CDR3 region has the DNA TGTGCCATCAGTGAGATAGGACGGGCGAACACTGAAGCTTTCTTT.

This clone was picked up one time. V gene TRBV25-1 combines with J gene TRBJ1-2; D is ambiguous. Germline CDR1 reads MGHDK; CDR2 reads SYGVNS. CDR3 length: 13 residues. The V and J ends lost 0 bases and 7 bases respectively, with 9 bases between them. CDR3 protein: CASSEYVRGGYTF. The CDR3 DNA reads TGTGCCAGCAGTGAATACGTACGGGGTGGCTACACCTTC.

The gene calls are TRBV19 and TRBJ2-5, with D possibly matching TRBD1 (5 bases). The J call may be incorrect, as the DNA end agrees better with TRBJ2-7. Germline lookup yields CDR1 LNHDA and CDR2 SQIVND (reference sequence). The CDR3 loop spans 13 amino acids. The CDR3: CASSIEDTYEQYF. CDR3 nucleotide sequence: TGTGCCAGTAGTATAGAGGACACCTACGAGCAGTACTTC.